Listed here are 6 T cell receptor beta chains from one sample, sequenced in a study of T-cell reconstitution after alpha-beta-depleted transplantation in children (dated by TCRdb to about 2016). The method was PCR. Sequencing used an Illumina HiSeq 2500. TCR libraries were prepared with molecular barcoding, using unique molecular identifiers to normalize TCRbeta repertoire quantification. The public reads were quality trimmed at Q25 with fastp and then assembled into clones with MiXCR by TCRdb, keeping productive beta chains. Each entry merges the rows of one CDR3 protein and shows their most common DNA and genes. The sample table shows approximately 400,000 distinct CDR3 sequences, and about 11% are seen once. 4.5% to 6% of the sample lies in the top ten. The input for sequencing was PBMCs from the stem cell graft donor, taken from the stem cell graft. The receptors were sampled from a human donor who donated a stem cell graft to a child with acute myeloid leukemia.

The chain has TRBV21-1 and TRBJ2-5; the table assigns TRBD1, which was not confirmed against the DNA. TRBV21-1 is reported as a pseudogene. The CDR3 loop spans 12 amino acids. This chain's CDR3 is CARGGPQETQYF. In DNA form, the CDR3 reads TGTGCCAGGGGGGGGCCCCAAGAGACCCAGTACTTC.

This chain connects TRBV20-1 to TRBJ1-2, with unresolved D. Deletions cut 6 bases from V and 4 bases from J, with 12 bases between. Germline V gene lookup returns CDR1 DFQATT and CDR2 SNEGSKA (reference sequence). The CDR3 covers 12 residues. This chain's CDR3 is CSAAVVGYGYTF. The CDR3 nucleotides are TGCAGTGCCGCGGTCGTCGGCTATGGCTACACCTTC.

This clonotype was picked up a small number of times. The chain has TRBV20-1 and TRBJ1-1, with a tentative D call TRBD1 (6 bases). The germline V and J ends were trimmed by 3 bases and 1 base, with 12 bases remaining between them. This CDR3 is 14 amino acids long. Germline CDR1 is DFQATT and CDR2 is SNEGSKA (reference sequence). The DNA for the CDR3 is TGCAGTGCTAGTGATCCAGGGGCGAACACTGAAGCTTTCTTT. Its translation is CSASDPGANTEAFF.

At least ten counts were recorded for this clonotype. The chain carries TRBV10-3 and TRBJ1-5, with a possible D match to TRBD1 (6 bases). The germline V gene encodes CDR1 ENHRY and CDR2 SYGVKD. The CDR3 totals 13 residues. The ends were cut back, 6 bases at V and 15 bases at J, with 21 bases in the middle. DNA for the CDR3: TGTGCCATCAGCGGCGGCATGCCACAGGGCCTGCATTTT. Protein: CAISGGMPQGLHF.

This clonotype has ten or more counts. This chain uses TRBV10-3 with TRBJ2-1, with D unclear. V was clipped by 6 bases and J by 8 bases, with 11 bases between them. The CDR3 loop spans 12 amino acids. The germline V gene has CDR1 ENHRY and CDR2 SYGVKD. This CDR3 is CAIRSFKDEQFF. The CDR3 DNA follows: TGTGCCATCAGATCCTTTAAGGATGAGCAGTTCTTC.

This chain links TRBV20-1 with TRBJ2-1, with 11 bases aligning to TRBD2. Germline CDR1 and CDR2: DFQATT and SNEGSKA (reference sequence). CDR3 length: 14 residues. J gave up 6 bases and V 3 bases, and 4 bases lay outside the gene matches. CDR3 loop: CSASGSGGVNEQFF. The CDR3 DNA is TGCAGTGCTAGTGGTAGCGGGGGGGTCAATGAGCAGTTCTTC.